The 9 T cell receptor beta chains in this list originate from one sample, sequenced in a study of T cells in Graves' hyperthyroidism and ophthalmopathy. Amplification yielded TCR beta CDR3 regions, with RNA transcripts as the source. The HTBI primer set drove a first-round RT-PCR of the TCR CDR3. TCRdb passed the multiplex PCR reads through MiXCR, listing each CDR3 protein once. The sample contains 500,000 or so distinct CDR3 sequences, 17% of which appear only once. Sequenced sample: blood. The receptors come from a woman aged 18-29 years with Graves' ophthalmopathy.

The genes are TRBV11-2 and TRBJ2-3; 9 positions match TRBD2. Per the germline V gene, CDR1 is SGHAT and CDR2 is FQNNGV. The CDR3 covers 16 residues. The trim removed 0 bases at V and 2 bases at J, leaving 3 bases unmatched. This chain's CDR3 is CASSLEASGATDTQYF. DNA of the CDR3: TGTGCCAGCAGCTTAGAGGCTAGCGGGGCCACAGATACGCAGTATTTT.

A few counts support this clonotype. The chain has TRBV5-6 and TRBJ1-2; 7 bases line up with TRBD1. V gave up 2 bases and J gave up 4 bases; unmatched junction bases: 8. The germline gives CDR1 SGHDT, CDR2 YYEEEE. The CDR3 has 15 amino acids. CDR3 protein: CASSLGTELAYGYTF. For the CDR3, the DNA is TGTGCCAGCAGCTTAGGGACAGAACTTGCCTATGGCTACACCTTC.

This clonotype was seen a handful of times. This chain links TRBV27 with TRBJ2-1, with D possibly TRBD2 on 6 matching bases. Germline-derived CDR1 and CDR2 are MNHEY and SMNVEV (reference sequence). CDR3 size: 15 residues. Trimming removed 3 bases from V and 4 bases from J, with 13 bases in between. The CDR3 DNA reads TGTGCCAGCAGTTTTGGCACGGGGGTTTACAATGAGCAGTTCTTC. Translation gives CASSFGTGVYNEQFF.

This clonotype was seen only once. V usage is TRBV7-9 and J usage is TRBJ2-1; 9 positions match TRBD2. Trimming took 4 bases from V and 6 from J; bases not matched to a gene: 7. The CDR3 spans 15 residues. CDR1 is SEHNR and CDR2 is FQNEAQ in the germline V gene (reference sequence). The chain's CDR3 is CASSSTGLAPNEQFF. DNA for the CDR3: TGTGCCAGCAGCTCGACGGGACTAGCCCCCAATGAGCAGTTCTTC.

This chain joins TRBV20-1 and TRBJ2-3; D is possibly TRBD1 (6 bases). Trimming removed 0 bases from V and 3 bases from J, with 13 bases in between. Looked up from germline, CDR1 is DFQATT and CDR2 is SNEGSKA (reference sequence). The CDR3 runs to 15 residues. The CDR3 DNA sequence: TGCAGTGCTAGAGAGGGGGCTAGAGGTACAGATACGCAGTATTTT. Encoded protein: CSAREGARGTDTQYF.

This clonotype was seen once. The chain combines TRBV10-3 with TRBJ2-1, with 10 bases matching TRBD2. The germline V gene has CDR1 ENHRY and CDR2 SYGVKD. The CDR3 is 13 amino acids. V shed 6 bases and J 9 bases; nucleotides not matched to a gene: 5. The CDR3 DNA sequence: TGTGCCATCAGGCTAGCGGGAGTAACTGAGCAGTTCTTC. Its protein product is CAIRLAGVTEQFF.

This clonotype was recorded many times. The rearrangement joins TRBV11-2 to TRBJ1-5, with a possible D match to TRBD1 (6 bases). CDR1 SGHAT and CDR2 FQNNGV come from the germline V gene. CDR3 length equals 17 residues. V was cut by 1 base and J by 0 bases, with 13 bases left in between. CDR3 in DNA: TGTGCCAGCAGCTTAGCGGGGGGGGGCCTTAGCAATCAGCCCCAGCATTTT. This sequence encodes CASSLAGGGLSNQPQHF.

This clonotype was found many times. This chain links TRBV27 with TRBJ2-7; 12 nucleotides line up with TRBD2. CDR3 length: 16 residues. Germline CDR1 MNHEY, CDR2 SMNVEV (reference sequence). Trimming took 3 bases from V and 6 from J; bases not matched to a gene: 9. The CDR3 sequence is CASSFAPSGGASEQYF. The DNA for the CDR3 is TGTGCCAGCAGTTTTGCCCCTAGCGGGGGGGCAAGCGAGCAGTACTTC.

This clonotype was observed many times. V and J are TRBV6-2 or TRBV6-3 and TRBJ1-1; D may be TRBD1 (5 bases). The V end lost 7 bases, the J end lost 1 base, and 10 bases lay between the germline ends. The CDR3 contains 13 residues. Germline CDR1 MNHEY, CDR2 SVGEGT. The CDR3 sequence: CASIPGTNTEAFF. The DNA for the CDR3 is TGTGCCAGCATTCCCGGGACGAACACTGAAGCTTTCTTT.